This entry is about one T cell receptor (beta chain). Its matching antigen is unknown. Nashville, Tennessee was home to all donors, each a Caucasian adult. These data originate in a study of shared clonotypes between healthy human individuals. Study conclusions and caveats: In this cohort, only blood was sampled, and tissue repertoires likely differ.

Per the study methods: Filtering was not the same, since immunoSEQ gave junction-only sequences without quality scores. Here immunoSEQ multiplex PCR was the method, and the copy in TCRdb shows in-frame clones only, minus some. V, J and clone size are those of that table, while D and trimming were read from the DNA. The sample records fewer than 700,000 clones, roughly four fifths being singletons. Germline V CDR1 and CDR2: MDHEN, SYDVKM. V dropped 4 bases and J dropped 5; count of bases not matched to a gene: 17. The CDR3 length is 17 residues. J is TRBJ2-7 and V is TRBV28; 7 bases line up with TRBD2. The sample comprised PBMCs. The TCR sequence derives from a woman aged 40 to 50 in good health. Some clones in this sample may be carry-over from other donors' samples. CDR3 bases: TGTGCCAGCAGTTCCGCCGGTCGAACGGGAGGAATGAACGAGCAGTACTTC. Encoded protein: CASSSAGRTGGMNEQYF.